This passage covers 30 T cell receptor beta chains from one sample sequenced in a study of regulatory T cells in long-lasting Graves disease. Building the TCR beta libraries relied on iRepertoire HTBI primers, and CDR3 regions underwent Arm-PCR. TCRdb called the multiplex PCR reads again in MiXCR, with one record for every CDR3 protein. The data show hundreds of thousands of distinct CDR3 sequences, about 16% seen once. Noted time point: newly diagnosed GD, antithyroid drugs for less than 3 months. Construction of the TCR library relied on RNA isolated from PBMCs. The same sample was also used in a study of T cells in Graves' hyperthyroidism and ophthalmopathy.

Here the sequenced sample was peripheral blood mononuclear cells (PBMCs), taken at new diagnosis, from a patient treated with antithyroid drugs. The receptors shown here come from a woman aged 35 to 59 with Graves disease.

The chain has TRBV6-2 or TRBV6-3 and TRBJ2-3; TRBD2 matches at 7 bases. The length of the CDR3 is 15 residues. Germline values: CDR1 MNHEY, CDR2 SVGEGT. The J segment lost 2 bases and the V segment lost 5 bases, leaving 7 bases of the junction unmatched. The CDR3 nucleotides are TGTGCCAGCAGTGGGAGGGGCAGGGCCACAGATACGCAGTATTTT. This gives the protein CASSGRGRATDTQYF.

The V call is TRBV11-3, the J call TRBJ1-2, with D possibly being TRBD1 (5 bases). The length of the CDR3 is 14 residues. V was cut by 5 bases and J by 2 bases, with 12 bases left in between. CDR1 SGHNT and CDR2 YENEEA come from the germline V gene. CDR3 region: CASSPQRGNYGYTF. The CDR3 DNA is TGTGCCAGCAGCCCTCAGCGGGGGAACTATGGCTACACCTTC.

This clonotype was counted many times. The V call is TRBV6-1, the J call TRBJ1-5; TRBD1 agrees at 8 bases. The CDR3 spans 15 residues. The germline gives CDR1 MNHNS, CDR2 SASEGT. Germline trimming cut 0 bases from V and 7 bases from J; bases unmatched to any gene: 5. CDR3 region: CASSEAQGAGQPQHF. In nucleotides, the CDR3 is TGTGCCAGCAGTGAAGCCCAGGGGGCAGGACAGCCCCAGCATTTT.

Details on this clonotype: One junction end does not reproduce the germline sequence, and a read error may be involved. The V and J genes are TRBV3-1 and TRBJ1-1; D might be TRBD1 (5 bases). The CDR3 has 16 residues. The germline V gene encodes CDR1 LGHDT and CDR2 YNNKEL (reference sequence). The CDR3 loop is CASSQGYGGADTEAFF. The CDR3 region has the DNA TGTGCCAGCAGTCAAGGGTATGGTGGGGCTGACACTGAAGCTTTCTTT.

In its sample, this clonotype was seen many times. CDR3 protein: CASSPGPIPGRHYEQYF. DNA of the CDR3: TGTGCCAGCAGTCCCGGGCCTATTCCGGGACGGCACTACGAGCAGTACTTC. V gene TRBV27 combines with J gene TRBJ2-7; D tentatively fits TRBD1 or TRBD2 (5 bases each). Germline V gene sequence: CDR1 MNHEY, CDR2 SMNVEV (reference sequence). The CDR3 contains 17 residues. V was cut by 5 bases and J by 3 bases, with 23 bases left in between.

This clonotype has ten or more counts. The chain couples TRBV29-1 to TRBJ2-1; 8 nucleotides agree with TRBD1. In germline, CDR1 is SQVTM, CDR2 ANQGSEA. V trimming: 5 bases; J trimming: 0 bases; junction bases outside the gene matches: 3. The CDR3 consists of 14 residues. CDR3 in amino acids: CSVKTGGSYNEQFF. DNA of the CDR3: TGCAGCGTTAAAACAGGGGGCTCCTACAATGAGCAGTTCTTC.

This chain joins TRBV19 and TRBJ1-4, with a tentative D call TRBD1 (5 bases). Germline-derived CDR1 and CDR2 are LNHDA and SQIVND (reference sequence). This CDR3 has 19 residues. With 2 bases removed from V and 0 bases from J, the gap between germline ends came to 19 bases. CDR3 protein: CASSILQGRGVATNEKLFF. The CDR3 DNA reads TGTGCCAGTAGTATACTTCAGGGTCGAGGAGTCGCAACTAATGAAAAACTGTTTTTT.

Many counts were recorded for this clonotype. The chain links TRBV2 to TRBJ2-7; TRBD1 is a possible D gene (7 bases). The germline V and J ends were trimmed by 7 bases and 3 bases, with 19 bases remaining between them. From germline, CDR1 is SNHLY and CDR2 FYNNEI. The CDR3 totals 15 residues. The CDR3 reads CASILEGAKIYEQYF. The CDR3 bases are TGTGCCAGCATCCTGGAGGGGGCGAAAATCTACGAGCAGTACTTC.

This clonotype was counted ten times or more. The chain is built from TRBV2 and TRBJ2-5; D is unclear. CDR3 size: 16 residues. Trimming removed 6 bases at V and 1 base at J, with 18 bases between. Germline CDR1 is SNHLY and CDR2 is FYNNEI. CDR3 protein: CASRQGLGNVQETQYF. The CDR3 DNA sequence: TGTGCCAGCAGACAAGGGCTAGGGAACGTCCAAGAGACCCAGTACTTC.

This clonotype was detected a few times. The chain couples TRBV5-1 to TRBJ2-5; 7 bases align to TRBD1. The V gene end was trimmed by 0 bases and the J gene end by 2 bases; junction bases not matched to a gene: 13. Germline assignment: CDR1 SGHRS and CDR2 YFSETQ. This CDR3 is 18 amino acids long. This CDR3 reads CASSLGASGTASQETQYF. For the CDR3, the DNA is TGCGCCAGCAGCTTGGGCGCTTCCGGGACAGCAAGTCAAGAGACCCAGTACTTC.

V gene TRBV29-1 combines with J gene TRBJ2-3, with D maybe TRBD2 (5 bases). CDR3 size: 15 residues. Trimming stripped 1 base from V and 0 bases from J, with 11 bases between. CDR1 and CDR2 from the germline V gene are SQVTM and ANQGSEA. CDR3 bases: TGCAGCGTTGAAGGACTATCTGGCAGCACAGATACGCAGTATTTT. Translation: CSVEGLSGSTDTQYF.

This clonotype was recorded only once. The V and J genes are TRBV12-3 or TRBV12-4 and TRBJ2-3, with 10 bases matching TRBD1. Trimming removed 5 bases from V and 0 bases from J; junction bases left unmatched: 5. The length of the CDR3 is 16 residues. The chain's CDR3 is CASSPWTGGSTDTQYF. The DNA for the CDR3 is TGTGCCAGCAGTCCTTGGACAGGGGGGAGCACAGATACGCAGTATTTT.

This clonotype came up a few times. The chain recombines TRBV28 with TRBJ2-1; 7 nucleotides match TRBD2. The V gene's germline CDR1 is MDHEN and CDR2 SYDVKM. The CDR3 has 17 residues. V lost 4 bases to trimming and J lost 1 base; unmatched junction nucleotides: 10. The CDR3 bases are TGTGCCAGCAGTTACAATAATCTAGCGGTTTCCTACAATGAGCAGTTCTTC. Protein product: CASSYNNLAVSYNEQFF.

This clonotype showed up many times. The CDR3 DNA follows: TGTGCCAGCAGCTTAGCGGGGGGTCCCCAGCATTTT. Protein sequence: CASSLAGGPQHF. The chain carries TRBV7-6 and TRBJ1-5; a possible D gene is TRBD1 (5 bases). The V end was cut by 0 bases, the J end by 10 bases, with 7 bases between. Germline CDR1 is SGHVS and CDR2 is FNYEAQ. The CDR3 is 12 residues long.

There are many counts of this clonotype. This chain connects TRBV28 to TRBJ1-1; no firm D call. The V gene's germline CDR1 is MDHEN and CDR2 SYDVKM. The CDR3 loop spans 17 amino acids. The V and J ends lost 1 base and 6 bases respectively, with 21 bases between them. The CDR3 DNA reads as TGTGCCAGCAGTTTATTGGGTTATGGCAGAATGGGCGCTGAAGCTTTCTTT. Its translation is CASSLLGYGRMGAEAFF. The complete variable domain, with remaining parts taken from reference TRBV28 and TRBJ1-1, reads DVKVTQSSRYLVKRTGEKVFLECVQDMDHENMFWYRQDPGLGLRLIYFSYDVKMKEKGDIPEGYSVSREKKERFSLILESASTNQTSMYLCASSLLGYGRMGAEAFFGQGTRLTVV.

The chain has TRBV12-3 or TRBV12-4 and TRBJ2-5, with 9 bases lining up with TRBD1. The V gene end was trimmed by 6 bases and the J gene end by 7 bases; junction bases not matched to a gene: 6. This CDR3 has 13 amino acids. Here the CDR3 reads CASRGQGFGTQYF. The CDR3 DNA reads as TGTGCCAGCAGGGGACAGGGATTCGGGACCCAGTACTTC.

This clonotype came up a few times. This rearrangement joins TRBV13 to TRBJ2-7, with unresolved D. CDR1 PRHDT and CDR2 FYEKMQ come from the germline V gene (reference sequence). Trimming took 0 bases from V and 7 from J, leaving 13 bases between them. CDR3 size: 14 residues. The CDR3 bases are TGTGCCAGCAGCTTAGGACTGGCGAGTGGGGAGCAGTACTTC. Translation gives CASSLGLASGEQYF.

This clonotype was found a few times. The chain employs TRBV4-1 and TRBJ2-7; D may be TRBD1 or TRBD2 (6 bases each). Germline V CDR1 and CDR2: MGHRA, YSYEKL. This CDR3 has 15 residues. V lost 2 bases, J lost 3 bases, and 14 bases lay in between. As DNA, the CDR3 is TGCGCCAGCAGCCAACAGCAAAGGGGGGTCTACGAGCAGTACTTC. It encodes CASSQQQRGVYEQYF.

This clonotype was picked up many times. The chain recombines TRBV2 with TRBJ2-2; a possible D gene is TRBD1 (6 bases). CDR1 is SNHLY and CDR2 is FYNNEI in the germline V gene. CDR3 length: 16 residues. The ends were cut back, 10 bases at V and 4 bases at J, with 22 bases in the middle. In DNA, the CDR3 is TGTGCCATCCGAGTGAAACGGGACACCCTCACCGGGGAGCTGTTTTTT. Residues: CAIRVKRDTLTGELFF.

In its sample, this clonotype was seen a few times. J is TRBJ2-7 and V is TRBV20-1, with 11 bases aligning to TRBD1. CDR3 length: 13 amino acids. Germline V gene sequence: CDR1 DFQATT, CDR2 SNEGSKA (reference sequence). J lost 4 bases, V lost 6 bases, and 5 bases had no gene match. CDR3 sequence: CSAAGTGGYEQYF. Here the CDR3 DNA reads TGCAGTGCAGCCGGGACAGGGGGGTACGAGCAGTACTTC.

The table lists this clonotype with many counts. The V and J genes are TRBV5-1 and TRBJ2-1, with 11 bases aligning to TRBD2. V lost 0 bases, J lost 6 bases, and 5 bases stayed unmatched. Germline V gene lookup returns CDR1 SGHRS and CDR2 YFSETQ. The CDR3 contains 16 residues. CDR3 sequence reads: CASSLAGTSGPNEQFF. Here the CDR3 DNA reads TGCGCCAGCAGCTTGGCAGGGACTAGCGGACCCAATGAGCAGTTCTTC.

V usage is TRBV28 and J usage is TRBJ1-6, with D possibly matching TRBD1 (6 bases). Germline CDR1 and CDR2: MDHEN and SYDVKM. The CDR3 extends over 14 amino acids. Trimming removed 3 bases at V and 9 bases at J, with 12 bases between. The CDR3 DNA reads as TGTGCCAGCAGTTTGGCAGGGGTTTCTTCACCCCTCCACTTT. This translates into CASSLAGVSSPLHF.

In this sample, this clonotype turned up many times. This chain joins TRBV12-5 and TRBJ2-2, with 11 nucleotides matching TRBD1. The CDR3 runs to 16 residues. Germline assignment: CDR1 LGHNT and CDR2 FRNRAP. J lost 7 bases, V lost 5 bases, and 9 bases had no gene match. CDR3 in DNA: TGTGCTAGTGGTCCCCGGGACAGGGGGACCGTCGGGGAGCTGTTTTTT. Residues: CASGPRDRGTVGELFF.

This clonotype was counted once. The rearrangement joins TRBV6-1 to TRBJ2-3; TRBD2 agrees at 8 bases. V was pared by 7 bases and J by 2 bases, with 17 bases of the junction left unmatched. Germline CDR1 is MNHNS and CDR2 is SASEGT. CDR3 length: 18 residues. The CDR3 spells CASTPAFGGVSHTDTQYF. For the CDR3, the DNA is TGTGCCAGCACCCCAGCTTTCGGGGGGGTTAGCCACACAGATACGCAGTATTTT.

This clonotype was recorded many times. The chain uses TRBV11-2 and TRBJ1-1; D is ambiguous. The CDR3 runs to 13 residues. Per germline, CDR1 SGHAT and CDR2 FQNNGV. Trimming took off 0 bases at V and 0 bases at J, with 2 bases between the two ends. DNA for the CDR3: TGTGCCAGCAGCTTAGAGGTGAACACTGAAGCTTTCTTT. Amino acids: CASSLEVNTEAFF.

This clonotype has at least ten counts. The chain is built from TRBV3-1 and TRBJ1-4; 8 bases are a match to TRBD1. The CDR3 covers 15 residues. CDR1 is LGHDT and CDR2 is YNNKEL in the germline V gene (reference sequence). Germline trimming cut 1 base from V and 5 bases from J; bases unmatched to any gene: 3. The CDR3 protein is CASSQGTGPNEKLFF. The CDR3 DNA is TGTGCCAGCAGCCAAGGGACAGGGCCGAATGAAAAACTGTTTTTT.

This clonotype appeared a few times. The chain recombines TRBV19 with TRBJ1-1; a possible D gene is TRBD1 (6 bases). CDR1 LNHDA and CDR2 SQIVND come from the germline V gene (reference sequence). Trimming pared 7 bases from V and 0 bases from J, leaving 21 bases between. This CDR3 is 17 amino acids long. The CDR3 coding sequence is TGTGCCAGTACCACTCGTCCACAGGGCCCCATGAACACTGAAGCTTTCTTT. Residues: CASTTRPQGPMNTEAFF.

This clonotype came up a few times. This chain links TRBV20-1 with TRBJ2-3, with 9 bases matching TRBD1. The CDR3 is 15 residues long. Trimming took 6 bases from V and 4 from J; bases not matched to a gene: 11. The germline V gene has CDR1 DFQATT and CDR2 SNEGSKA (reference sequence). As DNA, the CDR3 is TGCAGTGCGGCGGATCGGGACAGGGCCCCAGATACGCAGTATTTT. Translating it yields CSAADRDRAPDTQYF.

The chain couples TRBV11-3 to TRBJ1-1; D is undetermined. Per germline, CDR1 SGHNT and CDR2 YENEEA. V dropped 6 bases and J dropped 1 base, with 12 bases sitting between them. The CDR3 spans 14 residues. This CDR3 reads CASRSAGGNTEAFF. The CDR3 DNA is TGTGCCAGCAGATCTGCAGGAGGGAACACTGAAGCTTTCTTT.

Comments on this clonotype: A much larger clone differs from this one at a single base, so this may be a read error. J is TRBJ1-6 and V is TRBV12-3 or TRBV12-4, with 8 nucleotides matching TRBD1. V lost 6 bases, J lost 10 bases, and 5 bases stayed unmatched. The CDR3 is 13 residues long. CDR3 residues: CASRRQGRSPLHF. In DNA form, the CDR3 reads TGTGCCAGCAGACGACAGGGGAGATCACCCCTCCACTTT.